This TCR beta chain was identified during a study of blood T cell repertoires in COVID-19. For the study at large: Donors in the United States, Italy and Spain gave samples during acute or convalescent COVID-19. In each case, the material was cDNA or gDNA derived from T cells, B-cell-depleted T cells, or PBMCs.

In the authors' methods: From reference gene primer amplification, estimates of nucleated cell counts were derived. Measured with immunoSEQ multiplex PCR; TCRdb has only the in-frame clones, and not every one. V and J calls and clone size follow that table, whereas D and trimming were derived from the DNA. The sample contains tens of thousands of clones, around 90% of which appear only once. Germline lookup yields CDR1 MNHEY and CDR2 SVGAGI. The CDR3 has 15 residues. J was trimmed by 7 bases and V by 5 bases; bases with no gene match: 7. The V and J genes are TRBV6-5 and TRBJ2-1; TRBD2 matches at 11 bases. The TCR was taken from a man aged 50 to 60 with active COVID-19. The sequenced sample was peripheral blood. The CDR3 DNA follows: TGTGCCAGCAGTCCACTAGCGGGAGTTCGGAATGAGCAGTTCTTC. Protein product: CASSPLAGVRNEQFF.